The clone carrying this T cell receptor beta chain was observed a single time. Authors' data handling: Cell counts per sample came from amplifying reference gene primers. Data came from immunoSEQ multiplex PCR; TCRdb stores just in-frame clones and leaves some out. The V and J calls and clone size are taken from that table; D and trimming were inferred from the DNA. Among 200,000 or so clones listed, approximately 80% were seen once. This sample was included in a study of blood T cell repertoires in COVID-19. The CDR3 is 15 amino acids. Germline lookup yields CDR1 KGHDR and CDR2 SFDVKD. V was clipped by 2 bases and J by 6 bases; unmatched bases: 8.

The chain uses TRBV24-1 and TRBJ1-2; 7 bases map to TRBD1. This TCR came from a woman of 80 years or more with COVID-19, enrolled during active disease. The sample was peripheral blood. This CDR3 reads CATSDYETGVDGYTF. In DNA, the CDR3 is TGTGCCACCAGTGATTATGAAACAGGGGTTGATGGCTACACCTTC.